Below are 13 T cell receptor beta chains sequenced from a single sample in a study of cytomegalovirus exposure and HLA in healthy donors. Profiling relied on immunoSEQ multiplex PCR, and the TCRdb table lists in-frame clones only, not all of them. The data hold fewer than 120,000 clones, with roughly nine tenths observed a single time. Specimen: PBMCs. Every receptor here comes from a woman between 18 and 30 years old in good health and CMV-seronegative.

The chain carries TRBV7-9 and TRBJ1-5, with D possibly being TRBD1 (5 bases). This CDR3 is built from 17 residues. Germline CDR1 SEHNR, CDR2 FQNEAQ (reference sequence). V was clipped by 1 base and J by 1 base, with 14 bases between them. Here the CDR3 DNA reads TGTGCCAGCAGCTTAGTCCGGCAGGGTCGGAGCAATCAGCCCCAGCATTTT. Translated, it gives CASSLVRQGRSNQPQHF. Variable domain in full (rest from reference TRBV7-9 and TRBJ1-5): DTGVSQNPRHKITKRGQNVTFRCDPISEHNRLYWYRQTLGQGPEFLTYFQNEAQLEKSRLLSDRFSAERPKGSFSTLEIQRTEQGDSAMYLCASSLVRQGRSNQPQHFGDGTRLSIL.

The V and J genes are TRBV18 and TRBJ2-7; maybe TRBD1 (6 bases). Germline V gene data show CDR1 as KGHSH and CDR2 as LQKENI. Trimming left V 1 base short and J 4 bases short, with 8 bases between. This CDR3 region has 13 residues. CDR3 residues: CASSPLGQYEQYF. The CDR3 DNA reads as TGTGCCAGCTCACCACTAGGACAGTACGAGCAGTACTTC.

The chain uses TRBV5-1 and TRBJ1-2, with D uncertain. The CDR3 length is 11 residues. V was cut by 5 bases and J by 3 bases, with 5 bases left in between. Germline CDR1 and CDR2: SGHRS and YFSETQ. The CDR3 nucleotides are TGCGCCAGCAGTGCAGACTATGGCTACACCTTC. This codes for CASSADYGYTF.

The rearrangement uses TRBV6-5 and TRBJ1-1; maybe TRBD1 (6 bases). This CDR3 is built from 14 residues. With 3 bases removed from V and 5 bases from J, the gap between germline ends came to 13 bases. Germline-derived CDR1 and CDR2 are MNHEY and SVGAGI. The CDR3 DNA sequence: TGTGCCAGCAGTTATGGGGGCGCGAAGACTGAAGCTTTCTTT. Translation gives CASSYGGAKTEAFF.

The rearrangement joins TRBV30 to TRBJ2-1; 7 bases fit TRBD2. The CDR3 is 18 residues long. Germline trimming cut 6 bases from V and 4 bases from J; bases unmatched to any gene: 21. Per the germline V gene, CDR1 is GTSNPN and CDR2 is SVGIG (reference sequence). CDR3 residues: CACTPTIRLAASYNEQFF. The CDR3 bases are TGTGCCTGCACCCCAACTATTAGACTAGCCGCTAGTTACAATGAGCAGTTCTTC.

V and J are TRBV5-4 and TRBJ2-7; 9 nucleotides agree with TRBD2. The ends lost 3 bases at V and 2 bases at J; junction bases unmatched: 6. The CDR3 has 15 residues. Germline V CDR1 and CDR2: SGHNT, YYREEE (reference sequence). This CDR3 is CASSSRTSETYEQYF. CDR3 sequence (DNA): TGTGCCAGCAGCTCGCGGACTAGCGAAACCTACGAGCAGTACTTC. Using reference TRBV5-4 and TRBJ2-7 for the parts outside the CDR3, the full variable domain is ETGVTQSPTHLIKTRGQQVTLRCSSQSGHNTVSWYQQALGQGPQFIFQYYREEENGRGNFPPRFSGLQFPNYSSELNVNALELDDSALYLCASSSRTSETYEQYFGPGTRLTVT.

V and J are TRBV9 and TRBJ2-5; 7 positions match TRBD2. J gave up 4 bases and V 4 bases, and 10 bases lay outside the gene matches. CDR1 is SGDLS and CDR2 is YYNGEE in the germline V gene. CDR3 size: 15 residues. The CDR3 DNA follows: TGTGCCAGCAGCCCATCGGGGGGAACCCGAGAGACCCAGTACTTC. Amino acids: CASSPSGGTRETQYF.

This chain connects TRBV18 to TRBJ2-2, with TRBD2 matching 8 bases. Trimming cost V 3 bases and J 1 base; bases outside gene matches: 4. The CDR3 loop spans 16 amino acids. The germline CDR1 and CDR2 sequences are KGHSH and LQKENI. The CDR3 loop is CASSPTGTRNTGELFF. The CDR3 DNA reads TGTGCCAGCTCACCGACCGGGACTAGGAACACCGGGGAGCTGTTTTTT.

The chain couples TRBV6-6 to TRBJ2-1; 7 bases line up with TRBD1. The CDR3 has 14 residues. Germline-derived CDR1 and CDR2 are MNHNY and SVGAGI (reference sequence). V shed 2 bases and J 5 bases; nucleotides not matched to a gene: 3. As DNA, the CDR3 is TGTGCCAGCAGTTACGACAGGGCCAACAATGAGCAGTTCTTC. Its translation is CASSYDRANNEQFF.

The chain carries TRBV7-8 and TRBJ2-3; D might be TRBD1 (5 bases). The CDR3 is 17 residues long. Trimming took 0 bases from V and 4 from J, leaving 17 bases between them. Germline-derived CDR1 and CDR2 are SGHVS and FQNEAQ. In DNA, the CDR3 is TGTGCCAGCAGCTTAGCTAGGCGGCAGGGTGGTGCAGATACGCAGTATTTT. Its protein is CASSLARRQGGADTQYF.

The chain couples TRBV6-6 to TRBJ1-1; tentative D call: TRBD1 (5 bases). CDR1 and CDR2 (germline): MNHNY, SVGAGI (reference sequence). There are 13 residues in the CDR3. The V and J ends lost 0 bases and 6 bases respectively, with 8 bases between them. Here the CDR3 reads CASSYSGQAEAFF. In DNA form, the CDR3 reads TGTGCCAGCAGTTACTCGGGGCAGGCTGAAGCTTTCTTT.

The genes are TRBV7-9 and TRBJ1-6, with a weak D call TRBD1 (5 bases). Germline CDR1 and CDR2: SEHNR and FQNEAQ (reference sequence). The CDR3 is 15 residues long. V lost 2 bases, J lost 10 bases, and 15 bases lay in between. DNA for the CDR3: TGTGCCAGCAGCTTAAGCGGGCGGGGGATCTCACCCCTCCACTTT. It yields the protein CASSLSGRGISPLHF.

This clone was seen only a few times. This chain uses TRBV28 with TRBJ2-7; possibly TRBD1 for D (6 bases). Germline V gene sequence: CDR1 MDHEN, CDR2 SYDVKM. The CDR3 sequence is 14 residues long. V lost 1 base to trimming and J lost 3 bases, with 10 bases between them. CDR3 in amino acids: CASSLLDRRYEQYF. DNA of the CDR3: TGTGCCAGCAGTTTATTAGACAGGCGCTACGAGCAGTACTTC.